This paragraph covers one T cell receptor (beta chain) sequence. Genomic DNA belonging to each subset was distributed in equal measure over several immunoSEQ plates. Unsorted PBMC DNA was sequenced on ten immunoSEQ deep assay plates. Clones were sequenced by immunoSEQ multiplex PCR, and TCRdb holds only the in-frame ones, with some missing. This table has some 480,000 clones, 70% to 80% appearing once. The length of the CDR3 is 14 residues. Germline V gene lookup returns CDR1 SEHNR and CDR2 FQNEAQ (reference sequence). V gave up 3 bases and J gave up 8 bases; unmatched junction bases: 6. This sample stems from a study of shared clonotypes between healthy human individuals.

The clonotype was recovered from a middle-aged woman in good health. Some clones in this sample may be carry-over from other donors' samples. This chain connects TRBV7-9 to TRBJ1-4; 7 nucleotides line up with TRBD1. The sequencing input was PBMCs. CDR3: CASSLEGAMEKLFF. DNA of the CDR3: TGTGCCAGCAGCTTGGAGGGGGCAATGGAAAAACTGTTTTTT.